The 10 T cell receptor beta chains reported below all come from one sample, sequenced in a study of tumor-infiltrating lymphocytes in oesophageal squamous cell carcinoma. MiXCR, applied by TCRdb to the PCR reads, yields one record per CDR3 protein. The top ten clones hold 14% of a sample with roughly 14,000 distinct CDR3 sequences, approximately 51% of them seen once. Sequenced sample: blood. The receptors shown here come from a male donor with esophageal squamous cell carcinoma.

This chain links TRBV7-2 with TRBJ2-1; TRBD1 matches at 8 bases. The DNA matches TRBJ2-7 better at its end, which makes the J call doubtful. Germline CDR1 is SGHTA and CDR2 is FQGNSA. There are 13 residues in the CDR3. Here the CDR3 reads CASSPTGVSEQYF. DNA for the CDR3: TGTGCCAGCAGCCCGACAGGGGTCTCCGAGCAGTACTTC.

The gene calls are TRBV28 and TRBJ2-1; D may be TRBD1 (5 bases). The germline V gene has CDR1 MDHEN and CDR2 SYDVKM. The CDR3 has 17 amino acids. With 1 base removed from V and 0 bases from J, the gap between germline ends came to 13 bases. The CDR3 loop is CASSLSPGMGSYNEQFF. In DNA form, the CDR3 reads TGTGCCAGCAGTTTATCTCCAGGGATGGGCTCCTACAATGAGCAGTTCTTC. Looking up the rest from reference TRBV28 and TRBJ2-1 gives the full variable domain: DVKVTQSSRYLVKRTGEKVFLECVQDMDHENMFWYRQDPGLGLRLIYFSYDVKMKEKGDIPEGYSVSREKKERFSLILESASTNQTSMYLCASSLSPGMGSYNEQFFGPGTRLTVL.

The gene calls are TRBV28 and TRBJ2-1, with unresolved D. The DNA end favors TRBJ1-2, so the J call may be wrong. This CDR3 region has 12 residues. Germline values: CDR1 MDHEN, CDR2 SYDVKM. This CDR3 is CASSLSFYGYTF. For the CDR3, the DNA is TGTGCCAGCAGTTTATCCTTCTATGGCTACACCTTC.

As for this clonotype: In this CDR3 the conserved last residue, phenylalanine or tryptophan, is missing, so a read error is likely. V and J are TRBV6-4 and TRBJ2-5; no clear D. The DNA matches TRBJ2-7 better at its end, which makes the J call doubtful. The CDR3 loop spans 14 amino acids. Germline CDR1 MRHNA, CDR2 SNTAGT. CDR3 sequence: CASNEAGSAYEQYL. DNA for the CDR3: TGTGCCAGCAATGAAGCTGGCAGTGCCTACGAGCAGTACCTC.

This clonotype was observed a single time. This chain links TRBV2 with TRBJ2-5; 8 bases are a match to TRBD2. The DNA matches TRBJ2-1 better at its end, which makes the J call doubtful. The CDR3 covers 13 residues. Germline V gene sequence: CDR1 SNHLY, CDR2 FYNNEI. The CDR3: CASKQRELDEQFF. The CDR3 region has the DNA TGTGCCAGCAAACAGCGGGAGTTAGATGAGCAGTTCTTC.

This clonotype has only a few counts. CDR3 in amino acids: CASSLRYLNEQYF. The CDR3 DNA is TGTGCCAGCAGCTTACGTTACCTCAATGAGCAGTACTTC. This chain links TRBV7-6 with TRBJ2-1; no definite D call. With the DNA end fitting TRBJ2-7 better, the J assignment may be wrong. CDR3 length equals 13 residues. Germline CDR1 and CDR2: SGHVS and FNYEAQ.

As concerns this clonotype: In this CDR3 the conserved last residue, phenylalanine or tryptophan, is missing, so a read error is likely. The DNA is left out, because the CDR3 cannot be placed on it with certainty; the CDR3 is given as TCRdb lists it. The chain combines TRBV7-2 with TRBJ2-1; the table gives TRBD2 as D, unverified against the DNA. The CDR3 spans 8 residues, counting both ends. The germline V gene has CDR1 SGHTA and CDR2 FQGNSA. CDR3 amino acids: CASSSRLP.

This clonotype came up once. V is TRBV12-3 or TRBV12-4 and J is TRBJ2-3; D might be TRBD2 (5 bases). The J call could be wrong; TRBJ2-2 is a better fit for the DNA end. This CDR3 contains 15 residues. The CDR3, as DNA: TGTGCCAGCAGTGACCCCGGAGGGAACACCGGGGAGCTGTTTTTT. It yields the protein CASSDPGGNTGELFF.

As concerns this clonotype: A much larger clone differs from this one at a single base, so this may be a read error. The V call is TRBV7-6, the J call TRBJ2-1; 7 positions match TRBD1. The J call may be mistaken, given a closer DNA end match to TRBJ2-7. Germline V lookup: CDR1 SGHVS, CDR2 FNYEAQ. The CDR3 loop spans 15 amino acids. The CDR3 protein is CASSLGTTGWNEQYF. CDR3 bases: TGTGCCAGCAGCTTAGGGACGACAGGGTGGAATGAGCAGTACTTC.

This clonotype was detected ten times or more. This sequence may be a read error, since a much larger clone differs from it by one base. This rearrangement joins TRBV7-9 to TRBJ2-1; no clear D gene. The J call may not be correct, given that the DNA end is closer to TRBJ2-7. Looked up from germline, CDR1 is SEHNR and CDR2 is FQNEAQ (reference sequence). The CDR3 extends over 15 amino acids. The DNA for the CDR3 is TGTGCCAGCGGTGTAATAAGGCACTGGGCCAATGAGCAGTACTTC. It codes for CASGVIRHWANEQYF.